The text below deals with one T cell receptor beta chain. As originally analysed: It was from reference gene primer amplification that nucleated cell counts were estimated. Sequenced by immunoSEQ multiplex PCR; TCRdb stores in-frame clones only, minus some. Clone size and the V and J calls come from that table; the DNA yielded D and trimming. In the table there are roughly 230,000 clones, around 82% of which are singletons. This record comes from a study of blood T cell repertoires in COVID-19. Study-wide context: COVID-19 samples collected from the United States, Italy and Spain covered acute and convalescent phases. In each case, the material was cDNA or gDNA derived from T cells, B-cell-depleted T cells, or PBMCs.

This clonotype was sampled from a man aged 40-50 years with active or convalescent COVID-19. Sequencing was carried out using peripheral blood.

As DNA, the CDR3 is TGCAGTGCTCCAGTGAACACTGAAGCTTTCTTT. Protein sequence: CSAPVNTEAFF. V is TRBV20-1 and J is TRBJ1-1, with D unclear. CDR3 size: 11 residues. Germline assignment: CDR1 DFQATT and CDR2 SNEGSKA (reference sequence). Trimming shortened V by 5 bases and J by 0 bases, and 4 bases separated the two germline ends.